The sequence of this T cell receptor (beta chain) was determined in a study of T cells after yellow fever vaccination (dated by TCRdb to between 2017 and 2020). The study in broad terms: The SMART-Seq v4 Ultra Low Input RNA kit was used to prepare libraries from fractions with low cell numbers. Bulk TCR alpha and beta repertoires were sequenced longitudinally to track T-cell clones before and after primary and booster YFV17D yellow fever vaccination. Blood samples were taken at several timepoints before and after primary and secondary immunization, and bulk PBMC replicates and cell subsets were isolated. Two healthy male donors, one aged 18 to 30 and one aged 30 to 40 years, made up the cohort. What the work shows at the level of the full study, not this receptor alone: A small share of clonotypes was detected in both CD4 and CD8 compartments, with the overlap likely arising from convergent recombination. Compared with the primary T-cell response, the secondary T-cell response was weaker but faster, peaking on day 5 rather than day 15. FACS-sorted repertoires could contain abundant contaminating clonotypes from the bulk population, so computational filtering was required. Because only two donors were included in the study, the extent to which the findings can be generalized is limited. After the booster, most of the clones that had expanded following primary vaccination were detected again (almost 98% of CD4 and 88% of CD8), which suggests that memory was broadly maintained.

TCR cDNA was synthesized by 5'RACE template switching, through which a universal primer site and unique molecular identifiers were introduced. cDNA synthesis was primed from both the TCR alpha and TCR beta constant segments. Libraries were amplified in two PCR steps, with sample barcodes and sequencing adapters added in the second step. Sequencing of libraries was performed on Illumina HiSeq 2500 (2x100 bp) or NovaSeq (2x150 bp). Turning to the authors' computational methods: MIGEC handled demultiplexing of reads and collapsing into UMI consensus sequences, while MiXCR performed V(D)J alignment. Vaccine-responding clonotypes were identified with edgeR using replicate PBMC samples, with FDR below 0.01 and a log2 fold change above 5 up to day 15 being required. Each bulk clonotype received a CD4 or CD8 identity based on whether the sequenced CD4 or CD8 repertoire contained that clonotype at higher abundance. Clonotypes enriched at least 10-fold in dextramer-positive versus dextramer-negative fractions were classed as NS4B-specific, and CD4-biased clonotypes were left out. TCRdb reworked the public reads: Q25 trimming with fastp, MiXCR clone assembly, productive beta chains retained. Rows are unified per CDR3 protein, each entry keeping the most common DNA and genes. TCRdb, rather than the study authors, made the V and J calls. The sample table contains about 85,000 distinct CDR3 sequences; only one count was recorded for 10% to 15% of them. The ten top clones hold around 23% of the sample.

This clonotype has only a few counts. No quality values exist for individual bases; no much larger clone is one base distant. The germline V gene (reference sequence) yields LGHDT for CDR1 and YNNKEL for CDR2. Reading from cysteine to phenylalanine, the CDR3 counts 16 amino acids. CDR3 DNA is the only sequence kept; it has 48 bases, read in frame from the first base. The junction shows trimming of 3 bases on V and 2 bases on J, and the gene matches do not reach 6 bases of it. The treatment or condition tag for this specimen amounts to: live attenuated yellow fever vaccine strain. PBMCs were isolated from peripheral blood using a standard Ficoll-Paque protocol. Epitope-specific CD8 T cells were sorted using a dextramer loaded with the yellow fever NS4B epitope peptide, with anti-CD3 and anti-CD8 staining. RNA was extracted with TriZol from bulk PBMCs, CD4 and CD8 fractions, and dextramer-positive and dextramer-negative fractions.

The sample consisted of CD8+ T cells not binding an NS4B(214-222) dextramer, sorted from PBMCs, taken around 3 weeks after the first yellow fever vaccination. The cell subset or site tag for this specimen amounts to: NS4B epitope dextramer-negative CD8 T cells. The sequence came from a man aged 18 to 29 who received the YFV17D yellow fever vaccine. The chain joins TRBV3-1 to TRBJ2-7, with 11 middle bases fitting TRBD2. The CDR3 region has the sequence CASSQNSLAGAYEQYF. In nucleotide form, the sequence is TGTGCCAGCAGCCAGAACTCACTAGCGGGGGCCTACGAGCAGTACTTC.